A selection of T cell receptor beta chains follows, all from one sample in a study of blood T cell repertoires in COVID-19. The assay was immunoSEQ multiplex PCR, and TCRdb's table has in-frame clones only and misses some. There are about 39,000 clones in the sample; over 75% occur only once, and nearly 10% lies in the top ten. The sample was peripheral blood. These receptors all come from a human donor in a cohort sampled during active COVID-19. Both conserved end residues are part of each CDR3. The order of the fields is V gene, D gene, clone size, J gene, CDR3 DNA, CDR3 protein. D genes are given only for firm matches. Size tells how often a clone was seen (once, few, many) or the class of an expanded clone, and some rows leave it out.

V: TRBV7-2; D: NA; size: NA; J: TRBJ2-2; DNA: TGTGCCAGCAGCTTAGGGCGGGGAGCCACCGGGGAGCTGTTTTTT; CDR3: CASSLGRGATGELFF
V: TRBV28; D: NA; size: NA; J: TRBJ1-3; DNA: TGTGCCAGCAGTTTGACAGTTAAGTATGGAAACACCATATATTTT; CDR3: CASSLTVKYGNTIYF
V: TRBV11-2; D: NA; size: NA; J: TRBJ1-2; DNA: TGTGCCAGCAGCTTAGACGGGGGTAACTATGGCTACACCTTC; CDR3: CASSLDGGNYGYTF
V: TRBV27; D: TRBD1; size: NA; J: TRBJ2-5; DNA: TGTGCCAGCAGCCCCCGCAAGACAGGGAACCAAGAGACCCAGTACTTC; CDR3: CASSPRKTGNQETQYF
V: TRBV19; D: NA; size: few; J: TRBJ1-1; DNA: TGTGCCAGTTGGCAGGGCGGGATGAACACTGAAGCTTTCTTT; CDR3: CASWQGGMNTEAFF
V: TRBV7-8; D: TRBD1; size: NA; J: TRBJ2-1; DNA: TGTGCCAGCAGCCCGCAGACAGGGTACAATGAGCAGTTCTTC; CDR3: CASSPQTGYNEQFF
V: TRBV6-5; D: NA; size: NA; J: TRBJ2-5; DNA: TGTGCCAGCAGTTACGGGGGCGGTGAGACCCAGTACTTC; CDR3: CASSYGGGETQYF
V: TRBV3-1/TRBV3-2; D: NA; size: NA; J: TRBJ1-2; DNA: TGTGCCAGCAGCCGGTATGGGGGGTCCTATGGCTACACCTTC; CDR3: CASSRYGGSYGYTF
V: TRBV7-9; D: NA; size: NA; J: TRBJ1-1; DNA: TGTGCCAGCAGATCAGGGTTGAACACTGAAGCTTTCTTT; CDR3: CASRSGLNTEAFF
V: TRBV6-5; D: NA; size: NA; J: TRBJ2-1; DNA: TGTGCCACTACTAGGGGGTCCTACAATGAGCAGTTCTTC; CDR3: CATTRGSYNEQFF
V: TRBV9; D: TRBD2; size: once; J: TRBJ2-1; DNA: TGTGCCAGCAGCTTGACTAGCGGGAGCGAATACAATGAGCAGTTCTTC; CDR3: CASSLTSGSEYNEQFF
V: TRBV27; D: NA; size: NA; J: TRBJ2-1; DNA: TGTGCCAGCAGTTTAGAAGGGGGCTCCTACAATGAGCAGTTCTTC; CDR3: CASSLEGGSYNEQFF
V: TRBV6-6; D: NA; size: NA; J: TRBJ1-2; DNA: TGTGCCAGCACATACGGGGTGGGCAACTATGGCTACACCTTC; CDR3: CASTYGVGNYGYTF
V: TRBV4-1; D: TRBD1; size: NA; J: TRBJ2-5; DNA: TGCGCCAGCACCGAGGGAGGGACAGGGCGTGCAGAGACCCAGTACTTC; CDR3: CASTEGGTGRAETQYF
V: TRBV6-2/TRBV6-3; D: TRBD2; size: once; J: TRBJ2-7; DNA: TGTGCCAGCAGCGAACCGGGGGGAAGGGCCTACGAGCAGTACTTC; CDR3: CASSEPGGRAYEQYF
V: TRBV5-1; D: TRBD1; size: NA; J: TRBJ2-7; DNA: TGCGCCAGCAGCCCGGGGACAGGTTCCTCCTACGAGCAGTACTTC; CDR3: CASSPGTGSSYEQYF
V: TRBV11-2; D: NA; size: few; J: TRBJ2-7; DNA: TGTGCCAGCAGGGAAATAGCTATCCCCTACGAGCAGTACTTC; CDR3: CASREIAIPYEQYF
V: TRBV4-1; D: TRBD2; size: NA; J: TRBJ2-1; DNA: TGCGCCAGCAGCCAAGGACCCGCTAGCGGGAGAGGCGATGAGCAGTTCTTC; CDR3: CASSQGPASGRGDEQFF
V: TRBV7-8; D: TRBD1; size: NA; J: TRBJ1-2; DNA: TGTGCCAGCAGCTTAGCTCGGACAGGGGAGTATGGCTACACCTTC; CDR3: CASSLARTGEYGYTF
V: TRBV6-5; D: NA; size: NA; J: TRBJ2-1; DNA: TGTGCCACCAGCCCCGGGAGAAAAGGCTACAATGAGCAGTTCTTC; CDR3: CATSPGRKGYNEQFF
V: TRBV29-1; D: NA; size: once; J: TRBJ1-2; DNA: TGCAGCGTTGCCGTCGGTGAAACTTATGGCTACACCTTC; CDR3: CSVAVGETYGYTF
V: TRBV5-4; D: NA; size: NA; J: TRBJ1-1; DNA: TGTGCCAGCAGCGCAAACACAGGGAACACTGAAGCTTTCTTT; CDR3: CASSANTGNTEAFF
V: TRBV10-2; D: TRBD1; size: NA; J: TRBJ2-7; DNA: TGCGCCAGCAGTGAGTCTGGGGGACAGCCCTACGAGCAGTACTTC; CDR3: CASSESGGQPYEQYF
V: TRBV5-1; D: TRBD2; size: NA; J: TRBJ2-1; DNA: TGCGCCAGCAGCTCAAGCTATGGTCGGGAGGGCCCTGCGAATGAGCAATTCTTC; CDR3: CASSSSYGREGPANEQFF
V: TRBV4-1; D: NA; size: NA; J: TRBJ1-4; DNA: TGCGCCAGCAGCCAAGTGGGGGGGGCTAATGAAAAACTGTTTTTT; CDR3: CASSQVGGANEKLFF
V: TRBV19; D: NA; size: NA; J: TRBJ2-5; DNA: TGTGCCAGTAGACCCGGGGGGACACAAGAGACCCAGTACTTC; CDR3: CASRPGGTQETQYF
V: TRBV4-1; D: TRBD1; size: few; J: TRBJ2-2; DNA: TGCGCCAGCACCTCGGACAGGGCGGGTTTCGGGGAGCTGTTTTTT; CDR3: CASTSDRAGFGELFF
V: TRBV5-4; D: NA; size: NA; J: TRBJ2-3; DNA: TGTGCCAGCAGCCGGACAGCCTCCACAGATACGCAGTATTTT; CDR3: CASSRTASTDTQYF
V: TRBV4-3; D: NA; size: NA; J: TRBJ1-6; DNA: TGCGCCAGCAGCCTATACGACGGGGGATATAATTCACCCCTCCACTTT; CDR3: CASSLYDGGYNSPLHF
V: TRBV3-1/TRBV3-2; D: TRBD1; size: NA; J: TRBJ1-4; DNA: TGTGCCAGCAGTCAATCCCCCGGGACAGGGCCTGAAAAACTGTTTTTT; CDR3: CASSQSPGTGPEKLFF
V: TRBV6-5; D: TRBD1; size: NA; J: TRBJ1-1; DNA: TGTGCCAGCAGTTACTCTACGGACAGGACTGAAGCTTTCTTT; CDR3: CASSYSTDRTEAFF
V: TRBV5-1; D: NA; size: NA; J: TRBJ1-1; DNA: TGCGCCAGCAGCGAGGGACACCTTGAAGCTTTCTTT; CDR3: CASSEGHLEAFF
V: TRBV19; D: NA; size: NA; J: TRBJ2-1; DNA: TGTGCCAGTGTTAGCGGAGAACCCCCCAATGAGCAGTTCTTC; CDR3: CASVSGEPPNEQFF
V: TRBV6-5; D: NA; size: NA; J: TRBJ1-1; DNA: TGTGCCAGCATAGAACGGGTGGCAAACACTGAAGCTTTCTTT; CDR3: CASIERVANTEAFF
V: TRBV6-2/TRBV6-3; D: TRBD1; size: once; J: TRBJ1-5; DNA: TGTGCCAGCAGTTACGTGGAGGGGACAGGGGGCGCCTATCAGCCCCAGCATTTT; CDR3: CASSYVEGTGGAYQPQHF
V: TRBV5-1; D: NA; size: few; J: TRBJ2-2; DNA: TGCGCCAGCAGCTCCGGGATCCTCCTGGCACTGAACACCGGGGAGCTGTTTTTT; CDR3: CASSSGILLALNTGELFF
V: TRBV9; D: TRBD1; size: NA; J: TRBJ2-5; DNA: TGTGCCAGCAGAGCGACAGGGGTTATCGATGAGACCCAGTACTTC; CDR3: CASRATGVIDETQYF
V: TRBV14; D: NA; size: NA; J: TRBJ2-7; DNA: TGTGCCAGCAGCCAATTAGGGGCTTCCGCTGGCGAGCAGTACTTC; CDR3: CASSQLGASAGEQYF
V: TRBV15; D: NA; size: NA; J: TRBJ1-1; DNA: TGTGCCACCAGCAGAGATCGGCTGGGGCTAAAAGACACTGAAGCTTTCTTT; CDR3: CATSRDRLGLKDTEAFF